These 24 T cell receptor beta chains originate from one sample sequenced in a study of blood T cells in healthy people across ages. Next came a second PCR, run for about 7 to 12 cycles, which used a sample-barcoded 5' primer along with a J-beta primer mix. TCRdb reanalysed the 5' RACE reads using MiXCR and keeps one entry per CDR3 protein. The table has 780,000 or so distinct CDR3 sequences, 25% seen once; the top ten hold approximately 3.7%. These data were likewise used in another study, on T cells of mothers and their children.

Sequencing input: blood. The source of these receptors is a boy younger than 18 in good health.

The chain carries TRBV7-9 and TRBJ2-1, with D tentatively TRBD2 (5 bases). This CDR3 spans 16 amino acids. Trimming took off 2 bases at V and 0 bases at J, with 11 bases between the two ends. From germline, CDR1 is SEHNR and CDR2 FQNEAQ (reference sequence). Here the CDR3 reads CASSLLLVSSYNEQFF. As DNA, the CDR3 is TGTGCCAGCAGCTTATTACTAGTGAGCTCCTACAATGAGCAGTTCTTC.

This clonotype was recorded a few times. Compared with germline, one end of the junction differs, possibly owing to a read error. The chain recombines TRBV7-7 with TRBJ2-7; possible D gene TRBD2, 5 bases. The CDR3 sequence is 13 residues long. CDR1 is SSHAT and CDR2 is FNYEAQ in the germline V gene (reference sequence). Written as DNA, the CDR3 is TGTGCTAGCAGCATATATCGGGGCTACGAGCAGTACTTC. Translating gives CASSIYRGYEQYF.

The chain combines TRBV7-2 with TRBJ1-2; D might be TRBD1 (5 bases). CDR1 is SGHTA and CDR2 is FQGNSA in the germline V gene. V gave up 0 bases and J gave up 3 bases, with 8 bases separating them. This CDR3 comprises 14 residues. Written as DNA, the CDR3 is TGTGCCAGCAGCTTAGCTTGGGGGGACTATGGCTACACCTTC. Its protein product is CASSLAWGDYGYTF.

This clonotype was recorded a few times. The genes are TRBV14 and TRBJ2-5; D is ambiguous. The J call may be faulty, since TRBJ2-7 better matches the DNA end. The germline gives CDR1 SGHDN, CDR2 FVKESK. CDR3 length equals 13 residues. CDR3 in DNA: TGTGCCAGCAGCCGTCACAGTTACTACGAGCAGTACTTC. It translates to CASSRHSYYEQYF.

This clonotype was counted between two and nine times. As DNA, the CDR3 is TGTGCCAGCAGCGACCATTGGACAGAGATACTGAATTCACCCCTCCACTTT. Residues: CASSDHWTEILNSPLHF. The chain joins TRBV7-2 to TRBJ1-6; TRBD1 is a possible D gene (6 bases). With 5 bases removed from V and 7 bases from J, the gap between germline ends came to 21 bases. The CDR3 is 17 amino acids. In germline, CDR1 is SGHTA, CDR2 FQGNSA.

This clonotype showed up many times. CDR3 region: CASSQWFQETQYF. CDR3 coding DNA: TGTGCCAGCAGCCAATGGTTCCAAGAGACCCAGTACTTC. The chain recombines TRBV3-1 with TRBJ2-5; D unresolved. CDR3 size: 13 residues. Trimming pared 2 bases from V and 1 base from J, leaving 5 bases between. Germline CDR1 is LGHDT and CDR2 is YNNKEL (reference sequence).

The V and J genes are TRBV3-1 and TRBJ2-5; D is undetermined. The DNA end favors TRBJ2-1, so the J call may be wrong. The CDR3 is 15 amino acids. The V gene's germline CDR1 is LGHDT and CDR2 YNNKEL (reference sequence). The CDR3 DNA reads TGTGCCAGCAGCCAAGATCCGGCTAACCCAAGGTGGCAGTTCTTC. Translating it yields CASSQDPANPRWQFF.

The J gene is TRBJ2-4, the V gene TRBV3-1; D is perhaps TRBD1 (5 bases). The CDR3 covers 16 residues. Germline V gene sequence: CDR1 LGHDT, CDR2 YNNKEL (reference sequence). The ends were cut back, 1 base at V and 2 bases at J, with 12 bases in the middle. The CDR3 loop reads CASSQAGKGTKNIQYF. CDR3 coding DNA: TGTGCCAGCAGCCAAGCAGGGAAAGGGACCAAAAACATTCAGTACTTC. The whole variable domain, remainder taken from reference TRBV3-1 and TRBJ2-4, is DTAVSQTPKYLVTQMGNDKSIKCEQNLGHDTMYWYKQDSKKFLKIMFSYNNKELIINETVPNRFSPKSPDKAHLNLHINSLELGDSAVYFCASSQAGKGTKNIQYFGAGTRLSVL.

The CDR3 coding sequence is TGTGCCAGCATTTATACTGGAGGGGATCGGAATGAGCAGTTCTTC. The encoded protein is CASIYTGGDRNEQFF. The V and J genes are TRBV6-6 and TRBJ2-1, with D possibly being TRBD2 (6 bases). CDR3 length: 15 amino acids. The V end lost 7 bases, the J end lost 7 bases, and 20 bases lay between the germline ends. CDR1 is MNHNY and CDR2 is SVGAGI in the germline V gene (reference sequence).

In the case of this clonotype: The conserved phenylalanine or tryptophan is not found at the CDR3 terminus, so this likely reflects a read error. The V and J genes are TRBV28 and TRBJ2-5; 7 bases are shared with TRBD2. CDR1 is MDHEN and CDR2 is SYDVKM in the germline V gene. The CDR3 spans 15 residues. V was pared by 5 bases and J by 4 bases, with 10 bases of the junction left unmatched. CDR3 in DNA: TGTGCCAGCAGTACCGGGACTACGAACGGAGAGACCCAGTACCTC. Residues: CASSTGTTNGETQYL.

The genes are TRBV9 and TRBJ2-1; 8 bases are shared with TRBD2. Germline V gene lookup returns CDR1 SGDLS and CDR2 YYNGEE. The CDR3 covers 17 residues. V was clipped by 0 bases and J by 1 base; unmatched bases: 6. CDR3 coding DNA: TGTGCCAGCAGCGTAGTAGGTAGCGGGGTATCCTACAATGAGCAGTTCTTC. It encodes CASSVVGSGVSYNEQFF.

The chain has TRBV5-1 and TRBJ1-2; 7 nucleotides align to TRBD1. Germline assignment: CDR1 SGHRS and CDR2 YFSETQ. With 4 bases clipped from V and 6 bases from J, the junction kept 6 bases outside the gene matches. This CDR3 has 13 amino acids. CDR3 residues: CASSPPRGDGYTF. The DNA for the CDR3 is TGCGCCAGCAGCCCACCCAGGGGGGATGGCTACACCTTC.

This clonotype appeared a few times. The chain couples TRBV7-2 to TRBJ2-5; 11 bases fit TRBD2. The CDR3 extends over 14 amino acids. Germline CDR1 SGHTA, CDR2 FQGNSA. V lost 2 bases, J lost 9 bases, and 5 bases stayed unmatched. DNA of the CDR3: TGTGCCAGCAGCTTATCACTAGCGGGAGTGTCCCAGTACTTC. Protein: CASSLSLAGVSQYF.

The CDR3 loop is CSVWARGDTEAFF. DNA for the CDR3: TGCAGCGTTTGGGCCAGGGGAGACACTGAAGCTTTCTTT. The V and J genes are TRBV29-1 and TRBJ1-1, with D perhaps TRBD1 (6 bases). CDR1 and CDR2 from the germline V gene are SQVTM and ANQGSEA. V lost 5 bases to trimming and J lost 3 bases, with 13 bases between them. The CDR3 is 13 amino acids.

This clonotype was seen more than once but under ten times. The DNA for the CDR3 is TGTGCCAGCATGGTAGGAAACACCATATATTTT. Encoded protein: CASMVGNTIYF. The rearrangement joins TRBV12-3 or TRBV12-4 to TRBJ1-3, with D unclear. Trimming removed 7 bases at V and 4 bases at J, with 5 bases between. The CDR3 has 11 amino acids.

V gene TRBV4-1 combines with J gene TRBJ2-3; TRBD2 matches at 10 bases. There are 19 residues in the CDR3. Germline V gene lookup returns CDR1 MGHRA and CDR2 YSYEKL. V dropped 4 bases and J dropped 0; count of bases not matched to a gene: 13. The CDR3 DNA sequence: TGCGCCAGCAGCCTTCCTCCCCCGCGGACTAGCGGTAGCACAGATACGCAGTATTTT. Protein sequence: CASSLPPPRTSGSTDTQYF.

This chain uses TRBV4-1 with TRBJ1-2; TRBD1 matches 7 bases. J gave up 7 bases and V 0 bases, and 8 bases lay outside the gene matches. The germline V gene has CDR1 MGHRA and CDR2 YSYEKL. The CDR3 totals 15 residues. The CDR3 sequence: CASSQDSRGLCGYTF. As DNA, the CDR3 is TGCGCCAGCAGCCAAGATTCTAGGGGGCTCTGTGGCTACACCTTC.

This clonotype was seen only a few times. A junction end diverges from the germline sequence, so it may reflect a read error. The CDR3 reads CSVEATGEGDYGYTF. The CDR3 DNA is TGCAGCGTCGAAGCGACAGGGGAGGGTGACTATGGCTACACCTTC. The rearrangement uses TRBV29-1 and TRBJ1-2; TRBD1 aligns across 8 bases. Germline-derived CDR1 and CDR2 are SQVTM and ANQGSEA. The CDR3 is 15 residues long.

For the CDR3, the DNA is TGTGCCAGCAGCCCTAGCGGGGACCCACAAGAGACCCAGTACTTC. It is translated as CASSPSGDPQETQYF. This rearrangement joins TRBV7-3 to TRBJ2-5, with 9 bases identical to TRBD2. The trim removed 5 bases at V and 2 bases at J, leaving 6 bases unmatched. The V gene's germline CDR1 is SGHTA and CDR2 FQGTGA. The CDR3 runs to 15 residues.

This clonotype turned up a few times. V and J are TRBV6-2 or TRBV6-3 and TRBJ2-7; no reliable D call. Germline CDR1 and CDR2: MNHEY and SVGEGT. CDR3 length: 15 residues. Trimming left V 2 bases short and J 3 bases short, with 14 bases between. CDR3 sequence: CASSYEATGSYEQYF. The CDR3 nucleotides are TGTGCCAGCAGTTACGAGGCTACCGGCAGCTACGAGCAGTACTTC.

The chain links TRBV5-6 to TRBJ2-5, with TRBD2 as a possible D gene (6 bases). CDR1 SGHDT and CDR2 YYEEEE come from the germline V gene. V lost 7 bases and J 1 base, leaving 20 bases between the germline ends. The CDR3 spans 16 residues. CDR3 DNA sequence: TGTGCCAGCGACGCTAGACTAGAACCTGTCCAAGAGACCCAGTACTTC. Translating it yields CASDARLEPVQETQYF.

This clonotype was seen only a few times. The chain recombines TRBV27 with TRBJ2-7, with unresolved D. CDR1 is MNHEY, CDR2 SMNVEV, per germline (reference sequence). Trimming removed 3 bases from V and 3 bases from J, with 15 bases in between. The CDR3 covers 15 residues. The CDR3 bases are TGTGCCAGCAGTTTTATCATGCAGGCGAACTACGAGCAGTACTTC. Amino acid sequence: CASSFIMQANYEQYF.

This clonotype has just a few counts. The chain links TRBV28 to TRBJ2-5; D is undetermined. The CDR3 sequence is 14 residues long. Trimming took off 1 base at V and 4 bases at J, with 10 bases between the two ends. Germline CDR1 and CDR2: MDHEN and SYDVKM. CDR3 DNA sequence: TGTGCCAGCAGTTTATTTGGGGTCGGAGAGACCCAGTACTTC. This codes for CASSLFGVGETQYF.

The chain links TRBV20-1 to TRBJ1-1; weak D call: TRBD1 (5 bases). The germline V gene has CDR1 DFQATT and CDR2 SNEGSKA (reference sequence). The ends were cut back, 0 bases at V and 5 bases at J, with 13 bases in the middle. The CDR3 sequence is 14 residues long. Here the CDR3 DNA reads TGCAGTGCTAGAGACAGGGCCGGAGGGACTGAAGCTTTCTTT. The encoded protein is CSARDRAGGTEAFF.